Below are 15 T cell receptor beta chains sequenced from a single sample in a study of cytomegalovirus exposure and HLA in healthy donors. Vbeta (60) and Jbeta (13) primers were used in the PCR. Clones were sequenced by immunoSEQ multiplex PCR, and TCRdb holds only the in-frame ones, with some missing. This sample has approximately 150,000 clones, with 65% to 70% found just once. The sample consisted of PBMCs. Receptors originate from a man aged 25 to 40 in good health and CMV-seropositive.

The CDR3 is CASSEPGQVWANEKLFF. The CDR3 region has the DNA TGTGCCAGCAGTGAACCGGGACAGGTTTGGGCTAATGAAAAACTGTTTTTT. V is TRBV28 and J is TRBJ1-4; the match to TRBD1 covers 8 bases. This CDR3 is 17 amino acids long. The germline V gene encodes CDR1 MDHEN and CDR2 SYDVKM. V trimming: 5 bases; J trimming: 3 bases; junction bases outside the gene matches: 11.

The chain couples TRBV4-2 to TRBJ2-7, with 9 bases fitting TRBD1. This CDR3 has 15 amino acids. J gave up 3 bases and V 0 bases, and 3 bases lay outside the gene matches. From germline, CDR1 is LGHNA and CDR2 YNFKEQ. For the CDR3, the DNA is TGTGCCAGCAGCCAAGATCGGGACAGGGTCTACGAGCAGTACTTC. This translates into CASSQDRDRVYEQYF.

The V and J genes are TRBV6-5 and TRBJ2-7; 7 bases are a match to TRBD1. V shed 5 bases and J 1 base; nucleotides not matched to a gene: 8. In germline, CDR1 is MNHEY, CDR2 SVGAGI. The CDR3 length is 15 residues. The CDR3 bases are TGTGCCAGCAGTCAGAAGACAGGGAAGTCCTACGAGCAGTACTTC. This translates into CASSQKTGKSYEQYF.

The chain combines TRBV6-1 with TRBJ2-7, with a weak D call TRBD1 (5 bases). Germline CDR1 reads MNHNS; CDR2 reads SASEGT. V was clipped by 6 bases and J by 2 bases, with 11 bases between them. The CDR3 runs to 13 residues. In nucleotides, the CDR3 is TGTGCCAGCAGGGCCGACAGTACCTACGAGCAGTACTTC. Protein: CASRADSTYEQYF.

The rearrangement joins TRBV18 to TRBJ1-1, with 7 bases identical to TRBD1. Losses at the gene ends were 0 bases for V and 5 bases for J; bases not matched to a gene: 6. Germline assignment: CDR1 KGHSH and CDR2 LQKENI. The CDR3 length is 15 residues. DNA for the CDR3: TGTGCCAGCTCACCACCGGAGGGGGCGCGAACTGAAGCTTTCTTT. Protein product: CASSPPEGARTEAFF.

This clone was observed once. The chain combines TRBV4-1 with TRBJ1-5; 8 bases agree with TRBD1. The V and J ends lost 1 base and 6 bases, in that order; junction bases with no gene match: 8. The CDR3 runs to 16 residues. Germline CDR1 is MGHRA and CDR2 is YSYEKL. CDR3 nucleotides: TGCGCCAGCAGCCAAGTATTATCAGGGGGCTTTCAGCCCCAGCATTTT. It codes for CASSQVLSGGFQPQHF.

This CDR3 reads CASLGALNNEQFF. CDR3 sequence (DNA): TGTGCCAGCTTAGGGGCTCTAAACAATGAGCAGTTCTTC. The chain is built from TRBV27 and TRBJ2-1, with D perhaps TRBD1 (5 bases). V was pared by 8 bases and J by 5 bases, with 13 bases between. Per germline, CDR1 MNHEY and CDR2 SMNVEV (reference sequence). The CDR3 totals 13 residues.

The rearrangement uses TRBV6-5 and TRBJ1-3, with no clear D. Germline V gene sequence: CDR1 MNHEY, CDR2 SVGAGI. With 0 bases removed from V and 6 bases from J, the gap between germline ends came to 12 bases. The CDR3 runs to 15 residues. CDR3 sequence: CASSYSSHPKNTIYF. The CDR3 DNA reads TGTGCCAGCAGTTACTCCTCACATCCAAAAAACACCATATATTTT.

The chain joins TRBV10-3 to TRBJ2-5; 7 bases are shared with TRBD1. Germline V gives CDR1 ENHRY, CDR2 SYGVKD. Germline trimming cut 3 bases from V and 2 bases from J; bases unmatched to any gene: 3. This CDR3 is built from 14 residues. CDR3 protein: CAISDRGSQETQYF. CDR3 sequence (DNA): TGTGCCATCAGTGACAGGGGGTCACAAGAGACCCAGTACTTC.

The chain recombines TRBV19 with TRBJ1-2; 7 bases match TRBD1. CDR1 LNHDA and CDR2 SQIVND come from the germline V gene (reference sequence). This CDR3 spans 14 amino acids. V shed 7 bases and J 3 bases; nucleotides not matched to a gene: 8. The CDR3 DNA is TGTGCCAGTATCCCGGGACAGACCTACTATGGCTACACCTTC. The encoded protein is CASIPGQTYYGYTF.

The chain's CDR3 is CAGTLQTARSGNTIYF. CDR3 nucleotide sequence: TGTGCCGGTACTTTACAGACGGCTCGATCTGGAAACACCATATATTTT. The chain employs TRBV19 and TRBJ1-3, with no clear D. CDR1 and CDR2 from the germline V gene are LNHDA and SQIVND (reference sequence). Trimming shortened V by 11 bases and J by 1 base, and 21 bases separated the two germline ends. The CDR3 spans 16 residues.

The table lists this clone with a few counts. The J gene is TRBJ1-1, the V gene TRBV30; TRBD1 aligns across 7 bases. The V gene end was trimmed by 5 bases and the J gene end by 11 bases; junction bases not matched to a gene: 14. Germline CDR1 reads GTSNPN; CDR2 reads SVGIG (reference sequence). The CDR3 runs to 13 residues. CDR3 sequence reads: CAWGRGAAGRAFF. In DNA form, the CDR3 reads TGTGCCTGGGGCAGGGGGGCAGCTGGACGGGCTTTCTTT. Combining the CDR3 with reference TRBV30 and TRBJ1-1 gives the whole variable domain SQTIHQWPATLVQPVGSPLSLECTVEGTSNPNLYWYRQAAGRGLQLLFYSVGIGQISSEVPQNLSASRPQDRQFILSSKKLLLSDSGFYLCAWGRGAAGRAFFGQGTRLTVV.

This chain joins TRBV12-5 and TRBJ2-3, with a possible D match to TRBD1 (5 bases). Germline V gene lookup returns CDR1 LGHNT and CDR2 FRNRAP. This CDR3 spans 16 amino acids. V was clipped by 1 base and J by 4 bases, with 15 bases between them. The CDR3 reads CASGLAGSGLADTQYF. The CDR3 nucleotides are TGTGCTAGTGGTTTGGCCGGGTCAGGGCTGGCAGATACGCAGTATTTT.

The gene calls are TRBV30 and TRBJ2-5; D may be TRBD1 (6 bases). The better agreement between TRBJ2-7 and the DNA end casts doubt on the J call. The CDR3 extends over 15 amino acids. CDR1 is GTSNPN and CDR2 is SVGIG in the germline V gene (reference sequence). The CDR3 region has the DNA TGTGCCTGGAGGGTTTCCGGGACAAATTCCTACGAGCAGTACTTC. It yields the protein CAWRVSGTNSYEQYF.

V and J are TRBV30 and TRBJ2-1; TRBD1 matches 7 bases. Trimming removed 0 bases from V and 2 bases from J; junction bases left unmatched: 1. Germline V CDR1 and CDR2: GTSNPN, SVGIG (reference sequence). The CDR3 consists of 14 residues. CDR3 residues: CAWSVDRPYNEQFF. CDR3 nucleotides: TGTGCCTGGAGTGTGGACAGGCCCTACAATGAGCAGTTCTTC.